This is a list of T cell receptor beta chains from one sample in a study of circulating tumor DNA in untreated peripheral T-cell lymphoma. Repertoires were generated with immunoSEQ multiplex PCR, while TCRdb's copy carries only in-frame clones and drops some. Its clone listing holds about 64 clones. The sequencing input was cell-free DNA from blood serum. The receptor set was obtained from a human donor with peripheral T-cell lymphoma. CDR3s include the opening cysteine and the closing phenylalanine or tryptophan. A D gene is named only where the DNA matches it firmly. Only some rows state a clone size, as once, few, many or a class for expanded clones.

V: TRBV2; J: TRBJ1-3; size: NA; length: 15; D: NA; DNA: TGTGCCAGCAGTGAAGCGCGTGACTCTGGAAACACCATATATTTT; CDR3: CASSEARDSGNTIYF
V: TRBV4-1; J: TRBJ2-6; size: NA; length: 17; D: NA; DNA: TGCGCCAGCAGCTACACAGAACCACAAAGTCGGGCCAACGTCCTGACTTTC; CDR3: CASSYTEPQSRANVLTF
V: TRBV7-9; J: TRBJ2-5; size: once; length: 19; D: TRBD1; DNA: TGTGCCAGCAGCTCAGAATACTACCGGGACAGGGGTACCCAAGAGACCCAGTACTTC; CDR3: CASSSEYYRDRGTQETQYF
V: TRBV5-4; J: TRBJ2-5; size: NA; length: 15; D: TRBD2; DNA: TGTGCCAGCAGCTTGGTTTTAGCGGGAGAAGAGACCCAGTACTTC; CDR3: CASSLVLAGEETQYF
V: TRBV6-1; J: TRBJ1-5; size: NA; length: 14; D: NA; DNA: TGTGCCAGCAGTGAAAATGGTGGGGTTCAGCCCCAGCATTTT; CDR3: CASSENGGVQPQHF
V: TRBV7-1; J: TRBJ2-6; size: NA; length: 18; D: NA; DNA: TGTGCCAGCAGCTGGCAGATACGAGGACAAAGTCGGGCCAACGTCCTGACTTTC; CDR3: CASSWQIRGQSRANVLTF
V: TRBV6-6; J: TRBJ2-7; size: NA; length: 14; D: TRBD1; DNA: TGTGCCAGCAGTTACTGGGACAGGGGGTTCGAGCAGTACTTC; CDR3: CASSYWDRGFEQYF
V: TRBV10-1; J: TRBJ2-2; size: few; length: 12; D: NA; DNA: TGCACCCTGAGCGGATGGACCGGGGAGCTGTTTTTT; CDR3: CTLSGWTGELFF
V: TRBV30; J: TRBJ2-6; size: NA; length: 17; D: NA; DNA: TGTGCCTGCTACGTTCGCGTTATAACAAAGCGGGCCAACGTCCTGACTTTC; CDR3: CACYVRVITKRANVLTF
V: TRBV29-1; J: TRBJ2-3; size: NA; length: 13; D: TRBD2; DNA: TGCAGCGGGGAAGAAGCGGGAAGAGATACGCAGTATTTT; CDR3: CSGEEAGRDTQYF
V: TRBV9; J: TRBJ2-1; size: NA; length: 16; D: NA; DNA: TGTGCCAGCAGCGTAGGGGGTAGCGTTGGCCACAATGAGCAGTTCTTC; CDR3: CASSVGGSVGHNEQFF
V: TRBV7-6; J: TRBJ2-5; size: NA; length: 14; D: NA; DNA: TGTGCCAGCAGCTTAGCAGGGGCCCGAGAGACCCAGTACTTC; CDR3: CASSLAGARETQYF
V: TRBV7-2; J: TRBJ1-2; size: NA; length: 14; D: NA; DNA: TGTGCCAGCAGCTCCTACGGGTTAGGGTATGGCTACACCTTC; CDR3: CASSSYGLGYGYTF
V: TRBV2; J: TRBJ2-3; size: NA; length: 12; D: NA; DNA: TGTGCCAGCAGTGAAGGATGGGATACGCAGTATTTT; CDR3: CASSEGWDTQYF
V: TRBV19; J: TRBJ2-6; size: NA; length: 14; D: NA; DNA: TGTGCCAGTAGTGGACAAAGTCGGGCCAACGTCCTGACTTTC; CDR3: CASSGQSRANVLTF
V: TRBV20-1; J: TRBJ2-5; size: NA; length: 10; D: NA; DNA: TGCAGTGCTAGGTCCGGGGGATCGTACTTC; CDR3: CSARSGGSYF
V: TRBV5-4; J: TRBJ2-6; size: few; length: 15; D: NA; DNA: TGTGCCAGCAGCCAACAGGCCATTGGGGCCAACGTCCTGACTTTC; CDR3: CASSQQAIGANVLTF
V: TRBV28; J: TRBJ1-3; size: NA; length: 15; D: NA; DNA: TGTGCCAGCAGTCCCCTGCCGGGGGGGGCGGTCACCATATATTTT; CDR3: CASSPLPGGAVTIYF
V: TRBV5-1; J: TRBJ2-6; size: NA; length: 18; D: TRBD2; DNA: TGCGCCAGCAGATTAAGGACTAGCGGGAGTTCTGGGGCCAACGTCCTGACTTTC; CDR3: CASRLRTSGSSGANVLTF
V: TRBV7-8; J: TRBJ2-5; size: NA; length: 13; D: NA; DNA: TGTGCCAGCAACCGCGGTAGTGGAGAGACCCAGTACTTC; CDR3: CASNRGSGETQYF
V: TRBV5-1; J: TRBJ2-1; size: NA; length: 14; D: NA; DNA: TGCGCCAGCAGCCCGAGAACTAGTTCTGATGAGCAGTTCTTC; CDR3: CASSPRTSSDEQFF
V: TRBV10-3; J: TRBJ1-4; size: NA; length: 11; D: NA; DNA: TGTGCCATCAGGGGGAATGAAAAACTGTTTTTT; CDR3: CAIRGNEKLFF
V: TRBV11-1; J: TRBJ2-2; size: NA; length: 15; D: NA; DNA: TGTGCCAGCAGCTTAGCGGCGAGAAACACCGGGGAGCTGTTTTTT; CDR3: CASSLAARNTGELFF
V: TRBV5-1; J: TRBJ2-5; size: once; length: 13; D: TRBD1; DNA: TGCGCCAGCAAATTAACAGGGGAAGAGACCCAGTACTTC; CDR3: CASKLTGEETQYF
V: TRBV30; J: TRBJ1-2; size: NA; length: 8; D: NA; DNA: TGTGCCTGGAGTCCCTGGGGCTTC; CDR3: CAWSPWGF
V: TRBV7-9; J: TRBJ2-7; size: NA; length: 14; D: TRBD2; DNA: TGTGCCAGCAGCCTAGCGGGAGGGTCCTACGAGCAGTACTTC; CDR3: CASSLAGGSYEQYF